This T cell receptor beta chain is from a study of blood T cells in healthy people across ages. General study findings and limits: The fall in TCR beta diversity per million T cells was roughly linear with age.

Germline CDR1 is MGHDK and CDR2 is SYGVNS. This CDR3 is built from 15 residues. About this clonotype: What it recognizes is unknown.

Using a J-beta primer mix together with a sample-barcoded 5' primer, a second PCR was run for roughly 7 to 12 cycles. Every cDNA molecule bore a tag from a template-switch adaptor containing 12 random nucleotides. TCRdb re-called the 5' RACE reads with MiXCR, one entry per CDR3 protein. Of a few hundred thousand distinct CDR3 sequences detected, about a quarter appear once; the ten largest clones hold approximately 3.6%. This same sample was also taken into another study, of T cells of mothers and their children.

The sequence was obtained from a boy aged 2 to 10 in good health. This chain joins TRBV25-1 and TRBJ2-5; TRBD1 is a possible D gene (6 bases). The J call may not be correct, given that the DNA end is closer to TRBJ2-7. The sequenced sample was blood. Here the CDR3 DNA reads TGTGCCAGCAGTGATGGCGGCCAGGGGTCAAACGAGCAGTACTTC. Its protein product is CASSDGGQGSNEQYF.